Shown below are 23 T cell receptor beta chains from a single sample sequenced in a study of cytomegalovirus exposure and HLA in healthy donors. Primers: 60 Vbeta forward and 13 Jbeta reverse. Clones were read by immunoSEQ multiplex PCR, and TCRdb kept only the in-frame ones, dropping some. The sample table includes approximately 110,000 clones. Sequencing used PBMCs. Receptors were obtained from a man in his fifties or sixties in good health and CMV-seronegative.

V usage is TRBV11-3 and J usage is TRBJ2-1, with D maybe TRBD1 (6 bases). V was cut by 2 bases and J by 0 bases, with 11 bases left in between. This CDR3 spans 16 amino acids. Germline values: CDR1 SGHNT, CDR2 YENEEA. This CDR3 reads CASSLWTDSSYNEQFF. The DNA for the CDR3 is TGTGCCAGCAGCTTATGGACAGACTCCTCCTACAATGAGCAGTTCTTC.

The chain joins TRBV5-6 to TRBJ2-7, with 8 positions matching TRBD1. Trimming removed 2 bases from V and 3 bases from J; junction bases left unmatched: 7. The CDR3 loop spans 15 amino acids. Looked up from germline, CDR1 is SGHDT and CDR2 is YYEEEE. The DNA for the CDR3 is TGTGCCAGCAGCTTAGGACAGGGAAGTTACTACGAGCAGTACTTC. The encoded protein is CASSLGQGSYYEQYF.

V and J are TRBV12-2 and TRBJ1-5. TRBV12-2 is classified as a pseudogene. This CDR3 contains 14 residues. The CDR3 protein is CASRLEDFNQPQHF. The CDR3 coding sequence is TGTGCAAGTCGCTTAGAAGACTTCAATCAGCCCCAGCATTTT.

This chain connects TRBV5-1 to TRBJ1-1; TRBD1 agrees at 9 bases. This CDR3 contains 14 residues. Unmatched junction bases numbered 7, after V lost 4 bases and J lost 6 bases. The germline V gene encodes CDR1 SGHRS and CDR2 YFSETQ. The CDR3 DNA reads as TGCGCCAGCAGCCAAGACAGGGGGAGCGCTGAAGCTTTCTTT. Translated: CASSQDRGSAEAFF.

This CDR3 reads CASSDGRGQLYF. The DNA for the CDR3 is TGTGCCAGCAGTGATGGGCGGGGGCAGTTGTATTTT. The chain carries TRBV2 and TRBJ2-3, with D tentatively TRBD2 (7 bases). Germline V gene lookup returns CDR1 SNHLY and CDR2 FYNNEI. The CDR3 extends over 12 amino acids. V lost 3 bases and J lost 14, with 15 bases in between.

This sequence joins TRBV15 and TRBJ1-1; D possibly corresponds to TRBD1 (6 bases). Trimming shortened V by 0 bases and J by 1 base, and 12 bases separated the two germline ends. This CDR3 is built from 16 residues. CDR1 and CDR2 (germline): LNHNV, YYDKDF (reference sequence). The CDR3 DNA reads TGTGCCACCAGCAGAGATCGTGGGACAAGGAACACTGAAGCTTTCTTT. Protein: CATSRDRGTRNTEAFF.

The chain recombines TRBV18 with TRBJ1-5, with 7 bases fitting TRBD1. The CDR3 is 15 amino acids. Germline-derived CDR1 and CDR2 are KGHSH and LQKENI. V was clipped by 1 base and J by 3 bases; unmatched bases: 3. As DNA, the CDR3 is TGTGCCAGCTCACCACAGCAGGGGGACAATCAGCCCCAGCATTTT. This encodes CASSPQQGDNQPQHF.

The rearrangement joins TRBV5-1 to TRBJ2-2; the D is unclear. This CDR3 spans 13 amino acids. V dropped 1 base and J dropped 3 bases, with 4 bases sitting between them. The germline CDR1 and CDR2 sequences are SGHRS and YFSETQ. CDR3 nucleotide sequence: TGCGCCAGCAGCTTGTCATACACCGGGGAGCTGTTTTTT. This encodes CASSLSYTGELFF.

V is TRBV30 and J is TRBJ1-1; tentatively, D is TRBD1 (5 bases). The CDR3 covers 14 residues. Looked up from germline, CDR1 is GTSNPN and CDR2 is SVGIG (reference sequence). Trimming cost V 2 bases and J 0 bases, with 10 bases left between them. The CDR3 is CAWSPGLLNTEAFF. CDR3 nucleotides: TGTGCCTGGAGTCCGGGACTCTTGAACACTGAAGCTTTCTTT. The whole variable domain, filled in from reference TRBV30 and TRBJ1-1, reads SQTIHQWPATLVQPVGSPLSLECTVEGTSNPNLYWYRQAAGRGLQLLFYSVGIGQISSEVPQNLSASRPQDRQFILSSKKLLLSDSGFYLCAWSPGLLNTEAFFGQGTRLTVV.

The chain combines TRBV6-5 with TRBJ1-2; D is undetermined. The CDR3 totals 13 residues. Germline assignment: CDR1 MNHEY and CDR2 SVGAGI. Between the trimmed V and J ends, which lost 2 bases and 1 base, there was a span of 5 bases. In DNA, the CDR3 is TGTGCCAGCAGTTACAGCCGTAACTATGGCTACACCTTC. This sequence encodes CASSYSRNYGYTF.

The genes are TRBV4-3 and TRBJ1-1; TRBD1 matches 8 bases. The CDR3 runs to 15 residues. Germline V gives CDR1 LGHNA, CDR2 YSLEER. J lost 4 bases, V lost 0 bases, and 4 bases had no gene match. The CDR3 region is CASSQDQGAGTEAFF. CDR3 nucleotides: TGCGCCAGCAGCCAAGATCAGGGGGCGGGCACTGAAGCTTTCTTT.

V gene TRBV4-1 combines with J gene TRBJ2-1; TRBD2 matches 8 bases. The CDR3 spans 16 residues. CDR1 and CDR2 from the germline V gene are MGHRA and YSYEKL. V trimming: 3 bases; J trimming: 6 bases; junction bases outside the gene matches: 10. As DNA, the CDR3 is TGCGCCAGCAGCCAGGTAGCGGGAACCCTAAGCAATGAGCAGTTCTTC. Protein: CASSQVAGTLSNEQFF.

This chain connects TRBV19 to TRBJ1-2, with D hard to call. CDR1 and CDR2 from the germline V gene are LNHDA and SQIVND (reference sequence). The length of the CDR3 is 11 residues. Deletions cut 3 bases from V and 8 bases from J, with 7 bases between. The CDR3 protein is CASSMRGGYTF. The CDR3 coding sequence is TGTGCCAGTAGTATGCGGGGAGGCTACACCTTC.

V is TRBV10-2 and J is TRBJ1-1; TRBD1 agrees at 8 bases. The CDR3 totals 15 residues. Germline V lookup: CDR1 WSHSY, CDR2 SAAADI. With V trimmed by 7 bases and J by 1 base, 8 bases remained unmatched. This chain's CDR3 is CASKRDRRSNTEAFF. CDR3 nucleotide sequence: TGCGCCAGCAAACGGGACAGGCGGTCGAACACTGAAGCTTTCTTT.

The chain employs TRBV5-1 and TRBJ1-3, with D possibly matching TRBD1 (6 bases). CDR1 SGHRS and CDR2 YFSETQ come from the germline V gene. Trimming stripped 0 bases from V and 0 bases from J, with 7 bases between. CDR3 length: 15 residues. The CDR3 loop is CASSLDRDSGNTIYF. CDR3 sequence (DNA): TGCGCCAGCAGCTTGGACAGGGACTCTGGAAACACCATATATTTT. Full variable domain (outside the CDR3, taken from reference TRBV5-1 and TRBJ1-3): KAGVTQTPRYLIKTRGQQVTLSCSPISGHRSVSWYQQTPGQGLQFLFEYFSETQRNKGNFPGRFSGRQFSNSRSEMNVSTLELGDSALYLCASSLDRDSGNTIYFGEGSWLTVV.

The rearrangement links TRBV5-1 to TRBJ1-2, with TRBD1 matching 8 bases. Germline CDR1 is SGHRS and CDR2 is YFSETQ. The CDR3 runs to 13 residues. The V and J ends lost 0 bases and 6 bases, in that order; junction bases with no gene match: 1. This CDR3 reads CASSLEDRDGYTF. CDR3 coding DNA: TGCGCCAGCAGCTTGGAGGACAGGGATGGCTACACCTTC.

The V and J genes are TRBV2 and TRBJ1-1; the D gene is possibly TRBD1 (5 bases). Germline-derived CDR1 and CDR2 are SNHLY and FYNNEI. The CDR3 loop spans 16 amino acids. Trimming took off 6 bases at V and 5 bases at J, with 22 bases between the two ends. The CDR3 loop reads CASRRLEQGMGTEAFF. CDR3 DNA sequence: TGTGCCAGCAGGCGCCTTGAGCAGGGAATGGGGACTGAAGCTTTCTTT.

Here the CDR3 reads CASSVDRTGRNYGYTF. CDR3 nucleotide sequence: TGTGCCAGCAGCGTAGACAGGACAGGGCGGAACTATGGCTACACCTTC. V and J are TRBV9 and TRBJ1-2, with 8 nucleotides matching TRBD1. CDR3 size: 16 residues. V trimming: 0 bases; J trimming: 2 bases; junction bases outside the gene matches: 6. CDR1 is SGDLS, CDR2 YYNGEE, per germline.

CDR3 residues: CASSVGLVSTDTQYF. CDR3 in DNA: TGTGCCAGCAGTGTTGGACTAGTGAGCACAGATACGCAGTATTTT. V gene TRBV6-1 combines with J gene TRBJ2-3; the match to TRBD2 covers 7 bases. This CDR3 has 15 amino acids. V lost 4 bases and J lost 0; bases outside the gene matches: 4. Germline CDR1 and CDR2: MNHNS and SASEGT.

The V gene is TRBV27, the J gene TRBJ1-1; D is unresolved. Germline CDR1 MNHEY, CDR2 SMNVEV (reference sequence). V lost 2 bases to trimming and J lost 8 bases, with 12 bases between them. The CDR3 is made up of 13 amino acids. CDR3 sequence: CASSLGRSTEAFF. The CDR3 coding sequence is TGTGCCAGCAGTTTAGGCCGGAGTACAGAAGCTTTCTTT.

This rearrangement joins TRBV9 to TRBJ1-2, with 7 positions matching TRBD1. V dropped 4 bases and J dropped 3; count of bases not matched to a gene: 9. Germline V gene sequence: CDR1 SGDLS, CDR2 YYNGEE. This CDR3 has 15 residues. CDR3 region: CASSMDRSQDYGYTF. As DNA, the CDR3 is TGTGCCAGCAGCATGGACAGGTCTCAGGACTATGGCTACACCTTC.

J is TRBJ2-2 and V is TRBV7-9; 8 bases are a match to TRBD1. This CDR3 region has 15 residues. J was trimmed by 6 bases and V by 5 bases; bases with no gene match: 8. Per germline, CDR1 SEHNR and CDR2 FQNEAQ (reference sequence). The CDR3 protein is CASSADRGLAGELFF. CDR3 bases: TGTGCCAGCAGCGCCGACAGGGGATTAGCCGGGGAGCTGTTTTTT. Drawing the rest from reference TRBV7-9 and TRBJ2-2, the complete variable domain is DTGVSQNPRHKITKRGQNVTFRCDPISEHNRLYWYRQTLGQGPEFLTYFQNEAQLEKSRLLSDRFSAERPKGSFSTLEIQRTEQGDSAMYLCASSADRGLAGELFFGEGSRLTVL.

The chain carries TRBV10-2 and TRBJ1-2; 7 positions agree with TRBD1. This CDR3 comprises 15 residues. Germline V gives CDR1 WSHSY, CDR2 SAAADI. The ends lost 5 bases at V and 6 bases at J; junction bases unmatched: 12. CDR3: CASSKGTALGDGYTF. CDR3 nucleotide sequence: TGCGCCAGCAGTAAGGGGACAGCGCTTGGGGATGGCTACACCTTC.